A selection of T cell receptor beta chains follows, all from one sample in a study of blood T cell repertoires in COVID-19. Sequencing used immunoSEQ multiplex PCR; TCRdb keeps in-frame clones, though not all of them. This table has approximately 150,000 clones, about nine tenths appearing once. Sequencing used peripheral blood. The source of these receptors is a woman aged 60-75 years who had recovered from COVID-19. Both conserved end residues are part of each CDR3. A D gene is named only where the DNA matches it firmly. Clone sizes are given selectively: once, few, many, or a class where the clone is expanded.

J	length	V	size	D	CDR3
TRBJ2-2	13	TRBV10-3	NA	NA	CAISGQYTGELFF
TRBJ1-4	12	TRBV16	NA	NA	CASSLQDEKLFF
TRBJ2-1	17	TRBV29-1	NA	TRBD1	CSVEDSVLGQGQDEQFF
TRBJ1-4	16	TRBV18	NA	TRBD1	CASSPTPGQVNEKLFF
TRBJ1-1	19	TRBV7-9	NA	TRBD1	CASSEGQGARKLLNTEAFF
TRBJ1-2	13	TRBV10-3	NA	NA	CAISEWKGVGYTF
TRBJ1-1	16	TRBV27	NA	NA	CASSLGRPGVSTEAFF
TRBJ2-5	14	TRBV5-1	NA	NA	CASSPGGPRETQYF
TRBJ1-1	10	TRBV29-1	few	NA	CSVAATEAFF
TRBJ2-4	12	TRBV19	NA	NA	CASSPSGIIQYF
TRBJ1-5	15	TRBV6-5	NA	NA	CASSNWDTSNQPQHF
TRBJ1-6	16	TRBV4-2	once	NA	CASSQAAQAAPGPLHF
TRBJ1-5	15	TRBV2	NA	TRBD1	CASETTRTGGQPQHF
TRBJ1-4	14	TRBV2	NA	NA	CASREVATNEKLFF
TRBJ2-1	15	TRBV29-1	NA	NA	CSVDRGVSSYNEQFF
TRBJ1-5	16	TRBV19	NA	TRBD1	CASSIGWTGGSSPQHF
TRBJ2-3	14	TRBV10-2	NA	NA	CASRVGTDSLVQYF
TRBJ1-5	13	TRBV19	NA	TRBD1	CASRQGFNQPQHF
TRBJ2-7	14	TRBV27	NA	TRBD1	CASSFATGGNEQYF
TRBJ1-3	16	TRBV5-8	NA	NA	CASSLTGSFSGNTIYF
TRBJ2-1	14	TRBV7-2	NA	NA	CASRNGGTPHEQFF
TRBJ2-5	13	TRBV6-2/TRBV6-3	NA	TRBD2	CASSGTSAETQYF
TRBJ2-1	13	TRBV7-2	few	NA	CASSLAFHNEQFF
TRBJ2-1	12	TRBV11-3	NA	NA	CASSLVPDEQFF
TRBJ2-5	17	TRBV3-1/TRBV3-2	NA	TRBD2	CASSQEIVSGRPETQYF
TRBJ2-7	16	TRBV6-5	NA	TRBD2	CASSYTAGGTSGEQYF
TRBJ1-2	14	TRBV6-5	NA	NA	CASRAADSRYGYTF
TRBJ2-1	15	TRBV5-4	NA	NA	CASSLGGLDYNEQFF
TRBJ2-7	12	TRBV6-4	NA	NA	CANTILTSGQYF
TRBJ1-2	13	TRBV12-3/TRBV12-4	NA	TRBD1	CASGAGTGYGYTF
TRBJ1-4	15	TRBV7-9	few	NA	CASHPLQTSGEKLFF
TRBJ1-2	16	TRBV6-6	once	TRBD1	CASTGTGGGANYGYTF
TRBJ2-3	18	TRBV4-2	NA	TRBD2	CASSQGPRGGGLKDTQYF
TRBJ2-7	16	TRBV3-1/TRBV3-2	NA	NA	CASSQVPGGSSYEQYF
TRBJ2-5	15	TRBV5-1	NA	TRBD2	CASSSGGARQETQYF
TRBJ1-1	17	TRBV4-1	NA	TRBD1	CASSQGQGKVLNSEAFF
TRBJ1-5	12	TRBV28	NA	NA	CASSFNGQPQHF
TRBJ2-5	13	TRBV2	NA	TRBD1	CASSVQGAETQYF
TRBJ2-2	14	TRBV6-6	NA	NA	CASRDTRNTGELFF
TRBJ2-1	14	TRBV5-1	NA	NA	CASSLATEGDEQFF
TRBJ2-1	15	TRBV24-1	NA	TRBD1	CATSDLGTAYNEQFF
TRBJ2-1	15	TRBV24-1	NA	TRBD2	CATRGREGARNEQFF
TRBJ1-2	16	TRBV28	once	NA	CASSLYLSGQVYGYTF